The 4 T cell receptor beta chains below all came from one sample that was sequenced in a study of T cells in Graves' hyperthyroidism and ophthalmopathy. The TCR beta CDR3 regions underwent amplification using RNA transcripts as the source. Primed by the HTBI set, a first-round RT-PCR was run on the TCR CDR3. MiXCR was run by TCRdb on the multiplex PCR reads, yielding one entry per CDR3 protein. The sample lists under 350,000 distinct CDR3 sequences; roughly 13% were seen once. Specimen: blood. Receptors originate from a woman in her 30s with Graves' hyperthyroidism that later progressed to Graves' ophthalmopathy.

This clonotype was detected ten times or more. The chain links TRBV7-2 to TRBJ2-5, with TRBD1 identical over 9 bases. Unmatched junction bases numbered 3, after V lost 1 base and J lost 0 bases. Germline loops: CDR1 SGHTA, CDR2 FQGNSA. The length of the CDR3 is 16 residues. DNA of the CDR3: TGTGCCAGCAGCTTAGGGGGACAGGGTTACCAAGAGACCCAGTACTTC. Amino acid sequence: CASSLGGQGYQETQYF. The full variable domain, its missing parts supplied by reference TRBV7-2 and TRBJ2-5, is GAGVSQSPSNKVTEKGKDVELRCDPISGHTALYWYRQSLGQGLEFLIYFQGNSAPDKSGLPSDRFSAERTGGSVSTLTIQRTQQEDSAVYLCASSLGGQGYQETQYFGPGTRLLVL.

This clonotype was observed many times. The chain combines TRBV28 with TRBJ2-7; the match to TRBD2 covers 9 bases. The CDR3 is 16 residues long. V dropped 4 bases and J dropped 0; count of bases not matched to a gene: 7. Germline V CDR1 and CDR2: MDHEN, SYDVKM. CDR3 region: CASSSALAGPSYEQYF. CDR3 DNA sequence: TGTGCCAGCAGTTCTGCCCTAGCGGGGCCCTCCTACGAGCAGTACTTC.

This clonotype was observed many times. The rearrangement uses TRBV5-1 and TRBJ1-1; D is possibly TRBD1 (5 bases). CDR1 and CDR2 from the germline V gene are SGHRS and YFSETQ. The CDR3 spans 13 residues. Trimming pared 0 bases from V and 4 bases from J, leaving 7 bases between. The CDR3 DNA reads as TGCGCCAGCAGCTTGGTGGGGCCCACTGAAGCTTTCTTT. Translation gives CASSLVGPTEAFF.

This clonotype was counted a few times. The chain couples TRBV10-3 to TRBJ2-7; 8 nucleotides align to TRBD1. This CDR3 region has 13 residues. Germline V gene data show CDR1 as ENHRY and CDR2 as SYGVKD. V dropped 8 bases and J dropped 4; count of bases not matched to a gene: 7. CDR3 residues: CAIGQGNRYEQYF. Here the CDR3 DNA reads TGTGCCATCGGACAGGGAAATAGGTACGAGCAGTACTTC.